This T cell receptor (beta chain) derives from a study of T cell responses to AZD1222 COVID-19 vaccine. As for this clone: Antigen unknown.

Sequencing was performed with immunoSEQ multiplex PCR; in TCRdb, only in-frame clones are kept and a portion is missing. In the table there are approximately 180,000 clones, about nine tenths of which are singletons. Study-level points and caveats: Females made up more of the donors, who were largely white British, and clonal diversity may have come out too low. Nearly half of unique spike-specific TCRs reportedly avoided B.1.351 and B.1.1.7 mutated regions.

Trimming took 0 bases from V and 2 from J, leaving 4 bases between them. There are 13 residues in the CDR3. From germline, CDR1 is SGHAT and CDR2 FQNNGV. The sequence derives from an adult who received the MenACWY meningococcal vaccine as a control. The rearrangement uses TRBV11-2 and TRBJ1-2; D is uncertain. The sample consisted of peripheral blood, taken 28 days after the second dose of the MenACWY control vaccine. The CDR3 loop is CASSLDPNYGYTF. In DNA form, the CDR3 reads TGTGCCAGCAGCTTAGATCCGAACTATGGCTACACCTTC.